This is a list of T cell receptor beta chains from one sample in a study of OX40 agonist ivuxolimab in advanced cancers. The repertoire was sequenced with immunoSEQ multiplex PCR; TCRdb's copy has only in-frame clones and lacks some. The sample has about 66,000 clones; about nine tenths are singletons. This specimen was CD4+ or CD8+ T cells sorted from blood, taken in a trial of the OX40 agonist ivuxolimab. The receptors originated from an adult with an advanced solid tumor such as melanoma, head and neck, liver or kidney cancer. CDR3s include the opening cysteine and the closing phenylalanine or tryptophan. Fields, in order: CDR3 length, J gene, V gene, D gene, clone size, CDR3 protein. D genes are given only for firm matches. For some rows the clone size is stated as once, few or many, or as a class when expanded; others skip it.

len: 14
j_gene: TRBJ2-7
v_gene: TRBV5-1
d_gene: TRBD1
abundance: NA
CDR3aa: CASSSPGTGYEQYF

len: 14
j_gene: TRBJ2-1
v_gene: TRBV11-2
d_gene: NA
abundance: NA
CDR3aa: CASSSRDFYNEQFF

len: 17
j_gene: TRBJ2-2
v_gene: TRBV7-7
d_gene: TRBD1
abundance: NA
CDR3aa: CASSQKPGQGNTGELFF

len: 14
j_gene: NA
v_gene: TRBV30
d_gene: NA
abundance: NA
CDR3aa: CAWSVQNRDYEQYF

len: 17
j_gene: TRBJ2-1
v_gene: TRBV5-8
d_gene: NA
abundance: NA
CDR3aa: CASSTTRRGQIYNEQFF

len: 10
j_gene: TRBJ1-2
v_gene: TRBV20-1
d_gene: NA
abundance: NA
CDR3aa: CSSGVNGYTF

len: 13
j_gene: TRBJ1-2
v_gene: TRBV28
d_gene: NA
abundance: NA
CDR3aa: CASSSPGGYGYTF

len: 11
j_gene: TRBJ2-7
v_gene: TRBV7-2
d_gene: NA
abundance: NA
CDR3aa: CASSLVYEQYF

len: 20
j_gene: TRBJ2-2
v_gene: TRBV28
d_gene: NA
abundance: once
CDR3aa: CASSVVKTLRQQKNTGELFF

len: 15
j_gene: TRBJ2-7
v_gene: TRBV18
d_gene: TRBD1
abundance: NA
CDR3aa: CASSPQGQSTNEQYF

len: 15
j_gene: TRBJ2-1
v_gene: TRBV5-1
d_gene: NA
abundance: NA
CDR3aa: CASSLAGDSYNEQFF

len: 17
j_gene: TRBJ2-2
v_gene: TRBV11-3
d_gene: NA
abundance: NA
CDR3aa: CASSSRRGRPDTGELFF

len: 17
j_gene: TRBJ2-7
v_gene: TRBV6-4
d_gene: TRBD2
abundance: NA
CDR3aa: CASSDSKPRTSKYEQYF

len: 15
j_gene: TRBJ2-1
v_gene: TRBV29-1
d_gene: TRBD1
abundance: NA
CDR3aa: CSVDEGGTGDNEQFF

len: 14
j_gene: TRBJ1-5
v_gene: TRBV2
d_gene: NA
abundance: once
CDR3aa: CASSPRQVNQPQHF

len: 15
j_gene: TRBJ2-7
v_gene: TRBV30
d_gene: TRBD1
abundance: NA
CDR3aa: CAWSVAGGARPEQYF

len: 13
j_gene: TRBJ2-7
v_gene: TRBV7-3
d_gene: NA
abundance: NA
CDR3aa: CASSQGSVYEQYF

len: 14
j_gene: TRBJ2-2
v_gene: TRBV10-3
d_gene: TRBD1
abundance: NA
CDR3aa: CAISQGVQGGELFF

len: 16
j_gene: TRBJ1-4
v_gene: TRBV7-2
d_gene: TRBD1
abundance: NA
CDR3aa: CASSRQGIATNEKLFF

len: 15
j_gene: TRBJ1-1
v_gene: TRBV27
d_gene: NA
abundance: NA
CDR3aa: CASSLDSAMNTEAFF

len: 15
j_gene: TRBJ1-5
v_gene: TRBV19
d_gene: NA
abundance: NA
CDR3aa: CASSISQAGNQPQHF

len: 12
j_gene: TRBJ1-5
v_gene: TRBV7-9
d_gene: NA
abundance: once
CDR3aa: CASSQGLQPQHF

len: 16
j_gene: TRBJ2-1
v_gene: TRBV7-6
d_gene: NA
abundance: NA
CDR3aa: CASSLSGAGMGNEQFF

len: 16
j_gene: TRBJ1-2
v_gene: TRBV5-5
d_gene: TRBD1
abundance: NA
CDR3aa: CASSLVPQGGLYGYTF

len: 14
j_gene: TRBJ2-7
v_gene: TRBV28
d_gene: NA
abundance: NA
CDR3aa: CASSLSAITYEQYF

len: 19
j_gene: TRBJ1-6
v_gene: TRBV11-2
d_gene: NA
abundance: NA
CDR3aa: CASSLSRLNQRNYNSPLHF

len: 14
j_gene: TRBJ2-2
v_gene: TRBV6-1
d_gene: NA
abundance: once
CDR3aa: CARGADTNTGELFF

len: 13
j_gene: TRBJ2-5
v_gene: TRBV7-2
d_gene: NA
abundance: NA
CDR3aa: CASSTDQVGTQYF

len: 13
j_gene: TRBJ2-5
v_gene: TRBV2
d_gene: NA
abundance: NA
CDR3aa: CASSVGVGETQYF

len: 15
j_gene: TRBJ2-2
v_gene: TRBV19
d_gene: NA
abundance: NA
CDR3aa: CASSMKLVGTGELLF

len: 14
j_gene: TRBJ2-6
v_gene: TRBV19
d_gene: TRBD2
abundance: once
CDR3aa: CATTRGGTANVLTF

len: 13
j_gene: TRBJ1-4
v_gene: TRBV2
d_gene: NA
abundance: NA
CDR3aa: CAGRLQLNEKLFF

len: 14
j_gene: TRBJ2-7
v_gene: TRBV6-6
d_gene: TRBD2
abundance: NA
CDR3aa: CASRKGLAGGEQYF

len: 14
j_gene: TRBJ1-2
v_gene: TRBV5-1
d_gene: TRBD1
abundance: NA
CDR3aa: CASSSDRGSYGYTF

len: 13
j_gene: TRBJ1-5
v_gene: TRBV2
d_gene: TRBD1
abundance: NA
CDR3aa: CASLQGGNQPQHF

len: 17
j_gene: TRBJ2-3
v_gene: TRBV7-3
d_gene: TRBD2
abundance: NA
CDR3aa: CASSSRLAGGSTDTQYF

len: 15
j_gene: TRBJ1-1
v_gene: TRBV27
d_gene: NA
abundance: NA
CDR3aa: CASSPYKARGTEAFF

len: 15
j_gene: TRBJ1-3
v_gene: TRBV7-2
d_gene: TRBD1
abundance: once
CDR3aa: CASSQDRASGNTIYF

len: 17
j_gene: TRBJ2-6
v_gene: TRBV5-6
d_gene: NA
abundance: NA
CDR3aa: CASSWGGGRSGANVLTF

len: 13
j_gene: TRBJ2-6
v_gene: TRBV11-3
d_gene: NA
abundance: NA
CDR3aa: CASSIAGANVLTF

len: 16
j_gene: TRBJ1-1
v_gene: TRBV28
d_gene: NA
abundance: once
CDR3aa: CASSFVGQGLNTEAFF

len: 13
j_gene: TRBJ2-3
v_gene: TRBV4-1
d_gene: NA
abundance: NA
CDR3aa: CASSQDGRDTQYF

len: 16
j_gene: TRBJ1-4
v_gene: TRBV6-5
d_gene: NA
abundance: NA
CDR3aa: CASSSSKANRVEKLFF

len: 15
j_gene: TRBJ2-1
v_gene: TRBV5-1
d_gene: TRBD1
abundance: NA
CDR3aa: CASSGGTGLYNEQFF

len: 18
j_gene: TRBJ2-2
v_gene: TRBV6-4
d_gene: NA
abundance: NA
CDR3aa: CASRDMVGAYMNTGELFF

len: 11
j_gene: TRBJ1-2
v_gene: TRBV6-1
d_gene: NA
abundance: NA
CDR3aa: CASSEALLGLF

len: 15
j_gene: TRBJ2-1
v_gene: TRBV5-4
d_gene: TRBD2
abundance: NA
CDR3aa: CASSGRASSYNEQFF

len: 12
j_gene: TRBJ2-5
v_gene: TRBV11-3
d_gene: NA
abundance: NA
CDR3aa: CASSLDGETQYF

len: 13
j_gene: TRBJ2-7
v_gene: TRBV7-2
d_gene: TRBD2
abundance: NA
CDR3aa: CASSLGGRAEQYF

len: 12
j_gene: TRBJ1-6
v_gene: TRBV28
d_gene: NA
abundance: few
CDR3aa: CASRLSNSPLHF

len: 15
j_gene: TRBJ2-1
v_gene: TRBV13
d_gene: NA
abundance: NA
CDR3aa: CASSPRKASYNEQFF

len: 13
j_gene: TRBJ1-1
v_gene: TRBV7-2
d_gene: NA
abundance: NA
CDR3aa: CASSSVAQGEAFF